A selection of T cell receptor beta chains follows, all from one sample in a study of control samples from healthy donors and cancer patients. Method: immunoSEQ multiplex PCR; TCRdb's copy keeps in-frame clones and lacks some. The data show about 75,000 clones, around four fifths seen once. Sequencing input: blood. The receptors were sampled from a man aged 50-59 years in good health. Each CDR3 is given with its conserved first and last residue. Each record gives: clone size, CDR3 length, J gene, V gene, D gene, CDR3 protein, CDR3 DNA. A D gene is named only where the DNA matches it firmly. Size is stated for part of the rows, as once, few or many counts, or as a class when the clone is expanded.

>few|14|TRBJ1-3|TRBV30|.
CAWSVTGSGNTIYF
TGTGCCTGGAGTGTAACAGGCTCTGGAAACACCATATATTTT
>.|14|TRBJ2-2|TRBV6-5|.
CASRPGTYTGELFF
TGTGCCAGCAGGCCCGGGACGTACACCGGGGAGCTGTTTTTT
>.|13|TRBJ1-2|TRBV7-7|.
CASSEAGGGGYTF
TGTGCCAGCAGCGAAGCGGGCGGAGGGGGCTACACCTTC
>.|14|TRBJ1-1|TRBV13|.
CASSSRAKNTEAFF
TGTGCCAGCAGCTCGAGGGCCAAGAACACTGAAGCTTTCTTT
>.|15|TRBJ1-3|TRBV7-9|.
CASSLDSFSGNTIYF
TGTGCCAGCAGCCTGGACAGCTTCTCTGGAAACACCATATATTTT
>.|14|TRBJ2-2|TRBV10-3|TRBD2
CAISSGRSTGELFF
TGTGCCATCAGCTCCGGGAGGTCCACCGGGGAGCTGTTTTTT
>.|15|TRBJ2-6|TRBV27|.
CASSLHTSGANVLTF
TGTGCCAGCAGTTTACACACCTCTGGGGCCAACGTCCTGACTTTC
>.|16|TRBJ2-3|TRBV5-1|.
CASSSLRDSFSDTQYF
TGCGCCAGCAGCTCCCTGCGGGACAGCTTTTCAGATACGCAGTATTTT
>.|15|TRBJ1-4|TRBV5-4|TRBD1
CASSLGTGFNEKLFF
TGTGCCAGCAGCTTGGGGACAGGGTTTAATGAAAAACTGTTTTTT
>.|16|TRBJ2-1|TRBV9|TRBD2
CASSVGLAVTYNEQFF
TGTGCCAGCAGCGTAGGGCTAGCGGTTACCTACAATGAGCAGTTCTTC
>.|14|TRBJ2-7|TRBV11-2|.
CASSASGSSYEQYF
TGTGCCAGCAGCGCTTCGGGGAGCTCCTACGAGCAGTACTTC
>few|13|TRBJ1-2|TRBV25-1|.
CASSYGRGYGYTF
TGTGCCAGCAGTTATGGCAGGGGCTATGGCTACACCTTC
>.|16|TRBJ2-7|TRBV5-6|TRBD1
CASSLWGQPPLGEQYF
TGTGCCAGCAGCCTATGGGGACAGCCTCCCCTGGGCGAGCAGTACTTC
>.|15|TRBJ2-7|TRBV18|.
CASSPIGPGSYEQYF
TGTGCCAGCTCACCAATTGGTCCCGGCTCCTACGAGCAGTACTTC
>.|12|TRBJ1-2|TRBV30|.
CAWSRGSYGYTF
TGTGCCTGGAGTCGCGGCAGCTATGGCTACACCTTC
>.|11|TRBJ1-1|TRBV19|.
CASSETRKAFF
TGTGCCAGTTCCGAAACCAGGAAAGCTTTCTTT
>.|15|TRBJ2-2|TRBV6-5|TRBD1
CASSYSGTGTGELFF
TGTGCCAGCAGTTACTCGGGGACAGGGACCGGGGAGCTGTTTTTT
>.|16|TRBJ2-1|TRBV5-1|.
CASSPRKGGRDNEQFF
TGCGCCAGCAGCCCTAGAAAGGGGGGAAGGGACAATGAGCAGTTCTTC
>.|16|TRBJ1-4|TRBV3-1/TRBV3-2|.
CASSHHGEGSNEKLFF
TGTGCCAGCAGCCACCATGGGGAGGGTTCTAATGAAAAACTGTTTTTT
>.|16|TRBJ1-1|TRBV21-1|.
CASSKKVVPLTPEAFF
TGTGCCAGCAGCAAGAAGGTTGTCCCACTGACTCCTGAAGCTTTCTTT
>.|13|TRBJ2-7|TRBV29-1|TRBD2
CSVSGTSGSEQYF
TGCAGCGTTTCCGGGACTAGCGGGAGCGAGCAGTACTTC
>medium-sized|15|TRBJ2-2|TRBV6-1|TRBD1
CASSEGTGNTGELFF
TGTGCCAGCAGTGAAGGGACAGGGAACACCGGGGAGCTGTTTTTT
>.|16|TRBJ2-5|TRBV5-1|TRBD2
CASSFAGTSGQETQYF
TGCGCCAGCAGCTTCGCCGGGACTAGCGGTCAAGAGACCCAGTACTTC